This T cell receptor (beta chain) is from a study of tumor and adjacent non-tumor tissue in lung cancer. Across the whole study: Stage I to III disease affected ten to eleven men and 4 or 5 women aged about 30 to 85.

This clonotype was seen a single time. The target antigen is unknown. An end of the junction does not agree with germline; a read error may underlie this. This sample's RNA came from whole unsorted tissue. This non-tumor lung sample came from over 3 cm beyond the tumor edge. Germline values: CDR1 LGHNA, CDR2 YNFKEQ. The CDR3 has 16 residues. Three rounds of nested PCR, following a modified ARM-PCR protocol, produced the TCRbeta library. TCRdb passed the multiplex PCR reads through MiXCR, listing each CDR3 protein once. The sample has about 100,000 distinct CDR3 sequences, less than 75% seen once. Study findings and constraints: TCR diversity was significantly greater in tumor than normal lung tissue. Tumor TCR diversity, when higher, was linked to shorter survival.

The chain carries TRBV4-2 and TRBJ2-2; D tentatively reads TRBD1 or TRBD2 (5 bases each). This receptor was taken from a man aged 25 to 40 with non-small cell lung cancer. Sequenced: distant non-tumor lung tissue. CDR3 bases: TGTGCCAGCAGCCAAGAGGAAGTCAGGGTAGACGGGGAGTTGTTTTTT. This sequence encodes CASSQEEVRVDGELFF.